This T cell receptor (beta chain) was profiled in a study of shared clonotypes between healthy human individuals. Study conclusions and caveats: Of the naive CD4 clonotypes, around 4.7% were shared across several donors.

A note on this clone: Its antigen is unknown.

With 4 bases removed from V and 6 bases from J, the gap between germline ends came to 10 bases. The CDR3 is made up of 13 amino acids. Germline V gene lookup returns CDR1 SGDLS and CDR2 YYNGEE. Splitting of each subset's genomic DNA was done evenly across several immunoSEQ plates. Data came from immunoSEQ multiplex PCR; TCRdb stores just in-frame clones and leaves some out. The sample yields hundreds of thousands of clones, around 73% seen once. This TCR derives from a woman aged 30 to 39 in good health. The specimen was memory CD4+ T cells sorted from blood. This sample's subset: CD45RA-negative fraction. The chain combines TRBV9 with TRBJ2-2, with unresolved D. The CDR3 loop reads CASSPGYAGELFF. For the CDR3, the DNA is TGTGCCAGCAGCCCCGGGTACGCCGGGGAGCTGTTTTTT.